The rows below give T cell receptor beta chains drawn from one sample of a study of blood T cells in healthy people across ages. TCRdb fed the 5' RACE reads into MiXCR, producing one record per CDR3 protein. This table holds hundreds of thousands of distinct CDR3 sequences, about 52% found once. Sequenced: blood. The receptors were gathered from a woman in her sixties or seventies in good health. CDR3s include the opening cysteine and the closing phenylalanine or tryptophan. A D gene is named only where the DNA matches it firmly. The size of a clone is reported for some rows only, either as once, few or many, or as a class for expanded clones.

TRBV4-1,NA,TRBJ2-4,NA,TGCGCCAGCAGCCAAGATACCCGGGTGGGGCTAGAGAACATTCAGTACTTC,CASSQDTRVGLENIQYF
TRBV7-2,few,TRBJ2-1,NA,TGTGCCAGCAGCTTAGCGTACCCCTCTCAAACCTTTCGCAATGAGCAGTTCTTC,CASSLAYPSQTFRNEQFF
TRBV28,NA,TRBJ2-1,NA,TGTGCCAGCAGTTGCCAGGGAGGAACTTTGGATGAGCAGTTCTTC,CASSCQGGTLDEQFF
TRBV20-1,NA,TRBJ2-7,TRBD1,TGCAGTGCTAGGAGGACAGGGGAATACGAGCAGTACTTC,CSARRTGEYEQYF
TRBV7-2,many,TRBJ2-3,TRBD2,TGTGCCAGCAGCTTAGATGCGGGAGGGGCAGATACGCAGTATTTT,CASSLDAGGADTQYF
TRBV28,NA,TRBJ2-3,NA,TGTGCCAGCGGGGACGGGTATAGCACAGATACGCAGTATTTT,CASGDGYSTDTQYF
TRBV5-1,NA,TRBJ2-7,TRBD1,TGCGCCAGCAGCTCACCGGGACAGGGCCGCGAGCAGTACTTC,CASSSPGQGREQYF
TRBV7-9,many,TRBJ2-1,NA,TGTGCCAGCAGCGCCGAATCAGGCTCCCTTTTTGGGCAGTTCTTC,CASSAESGSLFGQFF
TRBV4-2,NA,TRBJ2-7,NA,TGTGCCAGCAGCCAAGAGCAGTCATCGGCAGTCTACGAGCAGTACTTC,CASSQEQSSAVYEQYF
TRBV24-1,NA,TRBJ2-3,TRBD1,TGTGCCACCAGCGGGGACAGGGGGGGAGCAGATACGCAGTATTTT,CATSGDRGGADTQYF
TRBV3-1,few,TRBJ2-1,TRBD2,TGTGCCAGCAGCCAAGATAATTTCGTCGTAACTAGCGGCTCCTACAATGAGCAGTTCTTC,CASSQDNFVVTSGSYNEQFF
TRBV27,NA,TRBJ1-5,NA,TGTGCCAGCAGTTTATTCGGTTTTGGGATTAGGGGTCATCAGCCCCAGCATTTT,CASSLFGFGIRGHQPQHF
TRBV4-3,NA,TRBJ2-1,TRBD2,TGCGCCAGCAGCCCGACGGGCGGGAGGGCTCTCAATGAGCAGTTCTTC,CASSPTGGRALNEQFF
TRBV5-5,NA,TRBJ1-2,NA,TGTGCCAGCAGCGCCCGACAGGCGGACTATGGCTACACCTTC,CASSARQADYGYTF
TRBV10-3,many,TRBJ2-7,TRBD2,TGTGCCATCAGTGGACTAGCGGGCTCCTACGAGCAGTACTTC,CAISGLAGSYEQYF
TRBV4-1,NA,TRBJ2-1,NA,TGCGCCACCTCAAAACCGGGGTGGGCCTTGAATGAGCAGTTCTTC,CATSKPGWALNEQFF
TRBV27,few,TRBJ1-1,NA,TGTGCCAGCAAGTCAGTGGGGGCGATCACTGAAGCTTTCTTT,CASKSVGAITEAFF
TRBV30,few,TRBJ2-7,NA,TGTGCCTGGAACACAGAGGCGGTTTCAGGCGAGCAGTACTTC,CAWNTEAVSGEQYF
TRBV5-1,NA,TRBJ2-5,TRBD2,TGCGCCAGCAGCGTGGGACTAGCCACTGAAGAGACCCAGTACTTC,CASSVGLATEETQYF
TRBV4-3,NA,TRBJ2-3,TRBD2,TGCGCCAGCAGCCTTAGCGGGAGGAGTGATACGCAGTATTTT,CASSLSGRSDTQYF
TRBV28,NA,TRBJ2-1,NA,TGTGCCAGCAGTACCCCGACCCGGGTACTGTTCTTC,CASSTPTRVLFF
TRBV3-1,many,TRBJ2-2,NA,TGTGCCAGCAGCCAAGATTCGGCGTACGGGGAGCTGTTTTTT,CASSQDSAYGELFF
TRBV5-1,NA,TRBJ2-1,NA,TGCGCCAGCAGCGGACTAAGCGCCTCCTACAATGAGCAGTTCTTC,CASSGLSASYNEQFF
TRBV2,NA,TRBJ2-2,NA,TGTGCCAGCAAGGAGACAGTCAATACCGGGGAGCTGTTTTTT,CASKETVNTGELFF
TRBV20-1,NA,TRBJ2-5,TRBD1,TGCAGTGCTAGGGGACAGGGAGAGTACAATGAGCAGTACTTC,CSARGQGEYNEQYF